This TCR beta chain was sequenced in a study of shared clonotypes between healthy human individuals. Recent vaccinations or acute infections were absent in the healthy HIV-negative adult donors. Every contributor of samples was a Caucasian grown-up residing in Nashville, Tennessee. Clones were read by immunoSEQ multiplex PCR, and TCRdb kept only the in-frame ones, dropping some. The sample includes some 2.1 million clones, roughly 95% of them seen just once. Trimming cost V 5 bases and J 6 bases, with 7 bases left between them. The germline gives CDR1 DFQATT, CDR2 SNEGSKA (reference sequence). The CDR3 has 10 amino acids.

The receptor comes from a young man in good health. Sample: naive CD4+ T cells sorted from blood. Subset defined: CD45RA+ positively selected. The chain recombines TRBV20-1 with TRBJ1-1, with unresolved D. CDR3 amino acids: CSASRPEAFF. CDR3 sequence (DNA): TGCAGTGCTTCCCGCCCTGAAGCTTTCTTT.